This T cell receptor (beta chain) came from a study of blood T cell repertoires in COVID-19. Study information: Acute-phase and convalescent COVID-19 samples originated in the United States, Italy and Spain.

Authors' processing steps: Scientists estimated how many nucleated cells there were by amplifying reference gene primers. Profiling relied on immunoSEQ multiplex PCR, and the TCRdb table lists in-frame clones only, not all of them. V, J and clone size were drawn from that table, and D and trimming were deduced from the DNA. The table has 400,000 to 550,000 clones, roughly 87% seen once. J was trimmed by 1 base and V by 3 bases; bases with no gene match: 5. The CDR3 totals 18 residues. The germline V gene has CDR1 SGDLS and CDR2 YYNGEE. Living in roughly 23 US areas, the participants were between 18 and 89 years of age. Participants had their cohort set by participant-reported clinical history.

Sequenced: PBMCs or T cells enriched from blood (not recorded which). The clonotype comes from a young woman with acute COVID-19. V gene TRBV9 combines with J gene TRBJ2-3; TRBD2 aligns across 16 bases. CDR3 in amino acids: CASSAGLAGGPGTDTQYF. The CDR3 DNA reads TGTGCCAGCAGCGCGGGACTAGCGGGAGGGCCCGGCACAGATACGCAGTATTTT.